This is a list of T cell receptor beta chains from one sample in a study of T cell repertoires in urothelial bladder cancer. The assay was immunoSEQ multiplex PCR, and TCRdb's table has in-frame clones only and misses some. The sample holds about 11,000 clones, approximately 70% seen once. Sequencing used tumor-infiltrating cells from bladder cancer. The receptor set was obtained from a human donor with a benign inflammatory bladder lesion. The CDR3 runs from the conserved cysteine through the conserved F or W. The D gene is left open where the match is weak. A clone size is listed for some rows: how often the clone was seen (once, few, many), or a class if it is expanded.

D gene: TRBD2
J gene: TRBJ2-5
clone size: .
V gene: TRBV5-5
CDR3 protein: CASRHGLAGPKGETQYF
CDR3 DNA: TGTGCCAGCAGACATGGACTAGCGGGGCCCAAGGGAGAGACCCAGTACTTC

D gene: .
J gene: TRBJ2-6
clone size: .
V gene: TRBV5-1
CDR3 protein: CASSLPPDNSGANVLTF
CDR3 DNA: TGCGCCAGCAGCCTGCCCCCTGACAACTCTGGGGCCAACGTCCTGACTTTC

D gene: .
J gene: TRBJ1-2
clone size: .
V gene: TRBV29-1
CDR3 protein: CSVESAGWNGYTF
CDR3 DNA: TGCAGCGTTGAATCGGCAGGGTGGAATGGCTACACCTTC

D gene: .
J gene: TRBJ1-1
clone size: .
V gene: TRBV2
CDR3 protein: CASRLAGSGRNTEAFF
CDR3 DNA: TGTGCCAGCAGACTAGCCGGATCCGGCCGGAACACTGAAGCTTTCTTT

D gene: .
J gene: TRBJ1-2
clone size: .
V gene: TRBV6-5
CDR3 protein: CASSLQRNSFYGYTF
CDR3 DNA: TGTGCCAGCAGTCTACAGAGAAACAGCTTTTATGGCTACACCTTC

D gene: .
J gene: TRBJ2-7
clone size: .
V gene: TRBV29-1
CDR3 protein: CSSWEGYEQYF
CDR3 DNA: TGCAGCTCCTGGGAAGGGTACGAGCAGTACTTC

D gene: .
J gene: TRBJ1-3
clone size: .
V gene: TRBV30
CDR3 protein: CAWTVGSGNTIYF
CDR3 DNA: TGTGCCTGGACGGTTGGCTCTGGAAACACCATATATTTT

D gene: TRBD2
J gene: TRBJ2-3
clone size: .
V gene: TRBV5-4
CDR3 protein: CASSTNRLAGGDTQYF
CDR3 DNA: TGTGCCAGCAGTACGAACCGACTAGCGGGTGGAGATACGCAGTATTTT

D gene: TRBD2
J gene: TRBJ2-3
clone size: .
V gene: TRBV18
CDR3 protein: CASSPFSGGGSDTQYF
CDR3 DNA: TGTGCCAGCTCACCGTTCAGCGGGGGGGGGTCAGATACGCAGTATTTT

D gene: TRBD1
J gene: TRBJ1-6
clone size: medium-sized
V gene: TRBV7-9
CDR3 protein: CASSLSTGGTRSPLHF
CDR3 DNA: TGTGCCAGCAGCTTATCGACAGGGGGGACCCGGTCACCCCTCCACTTT